The 20 T cell receptor beta chains given below trace back to one sample, sequenced in a study of T cells in Graves' hyperthyroidism and ophthalmopathy. Amplified regions were TCR beta CDR3 sequences from RNA transcripts. First-round RT-PCR of the TCR CDR3 relied on the HTBI primer set. TCRdb used MiXCR to reprocess the multiplex PCR reads, holding one entry per CDR3 protein. The sample has about 700,000 distinct CDR3 sequences, 45% seen once; the top ten hold about 7%. The source material was peripheral blood or thyroid tissue (not recorded which). The receptors come from an adult man with Graves' disease, either hyperthyroidism or ophthalmopathy (not recorded which).

This clonotype occurred once. The rearrangement joins TRBV29-1 to TRBJ2-7; TRBD1 is a possible D gene (5 bases). Germline assignment: CDR1 SQVTM and CDR2 ANQGSEA. The CDR3 runs to 13 residues. DNA for the CDR3: TGCAGTGCTATCGCGACAGCCGCCTACGAGCAGTACTTC. Translating it yields CSAIATAAYEQYF.

This chain joins TRBV20-1 and TRBJ2-7; 11 positions agree with TRBD1. CDR3 length equals 15 residues. Germline CDR1 reads DFQATT; CDR2 reads SNEGSKA (reference sequence). V lost 2 bases, J lost 2 bases, and 5 bases stayed unmatched. CDR3 residues: CSARRGTGGAYEQYF. The CDR3 DNA reads TGCAGTGCTAGAAGAGGGACAGGGGGAGCCTACGAGCAGTACTTC.

This CDR3 is CASSSRTSYEQYF. CDR3 nucleotide sequence: TGTGCCAGCAGCTCCAGGACCTCCTACGAGCAGTACTTC. The V gene is TRBV7-8, the J gene TRBJ2-7; D is ambiguous. The CDR3 loop spans 13 amino acids. V lost 4 bases, J lost 0 bases, and 7 bases lay in between. CDR1 SGHVS and CDR2 FQNEAQ come from the germline V gene.

This clonotype has just a few counts. The V call is TRBV12-3 or TRBV12-4, the J call TRBJ1-1; D perhaps matches TRBD1 (5 bases). The CDR3 totals 15 residues. V lost 7 bases to trimming and J lost 6 bases, with 21 bases between them. CDR3 nucleotide sequence: TGTGCCAGCATATCAAGGACCCGACTAGGGGCTGAAGCTTTCTTT. It yields the protein CASISRTRLGAEAFF.

This sequence joins TRBV20-1 and TRBJ1-1, with 8 bases lining up with TRBD1. CDR1 and CDR2 (germline): DFQATT, SNEGSKA (reference sequence). Trimming removed 6 bases from V and 3 bases from J; junction bases left unmatched: 15. The CDR3 is 16 residues long. CDR3 sequence (DNA): TGCAGTGCCCCGACAGGGGACCTTGGAAAGGACACTGAAGCTTTCTTT. Translation gives CSAPTGDLGKDTEAFF.

Concerning this clonotype: Since no conserved phenylalanine or tryptophan closes the CDR3, a read error is the likely cause. The rearrangement joins TRBV15 to TRBJ1-1; no firm D call. The germline V and J ends were trimmed by 5 bases and 3 bases, with 10 bases remaining between them. The CDR3 covers 13 residues. Germline V gene lookup returns CDR1 LNHNV and CDR2 YYDKDF (reference sequence). CDR3 protein: CATSPDRDTEAFS. The CDR3 nucleotides are TGTGCCACCAGCCCTGATCGGGACACTGAAGCTTTCTCT.

The chain joins TRBV7-9 to TRBJ1-2; no clear D. Germline V lookup: CDR1 SEHNR, CDR2 FQNEAQ (reference sequence). The CDR3 has 13 amino acids. Trimming stripped 1 base from V and 8 bases from J, with 11 bases between. CDR3 bases: TGTGCCAGCAGCTTAGGAAGGCCGAACGGCTACACCTTC. Translated, it gives CASSLGRPNGYTF.

This clonotype was observed a handful of times. The chain has TRBV19 and TRBJ1-2; weak D call: TRBD1 (6 bases). Trimming pared 5 bases from V and 4 bases from J, leaving 11 bases between. The CDR3 contains 13 residues. Per germline, CDR1 LNHDA and CDR2 SQIVND (reference sequence). The CDR3 nucleotides read TGTGCCAGTAGTCGTGGGGGGCCCTATGGCTACACCTTC. Residues: CASSRGGPYGYTF.

This clonotype has just one count. An end of the junction does not agree with germline; a read error may underlie this. In nucleotides, the CDR3 is TGCAGCGTTGGGCCTAGGGTCTGCAGTCAGCCCCATCATTTT. Its protein is CSVGPRVCSQPHHF. The chain is built from TRBV29-1 and TRBJ1-5, with D unclear. Germline CDR1 is SQVTM and CDR2 is ANQGSEA. The CDR3 sequence is 14 residues long.

The V gene is TRBV6-1, the J gene TRBJ1-5; D perhaps matches TRBD1 (6 bases). Germline V gene data show CDR1 as MNHNS and CDR2 as SASEGT. The V end was cut by 5 bases, the J end by 6 bases, with 17 bases between. The CDR3 totals 15 residues. The CDR3 DNA sequence: TGTGCCAGCAGTTATGGAGACAGGTGGACTCAGCCCCAGCATTTT. Its translation: CASSYGDRWTQPQHF.

The chain has TRBV5-1 and TRBJ2-7; possibly TRBD1 for D (5 bases). This CDR3 is 14 amino acids long. CDR1 SGHRS and CDR2 YFSETQ come from the germline V gene. V was clipped by 1 base and J by 5 bases, with 13 bases between them. CDR3: CASSLSTGPNEQYF. The CDR3 DNA follows: TGCGCCAGCAGCTTGTCAACAGGTCCTAACGAGCAGTACTTC.

The chain employs TRBV20-1 and TRBJ2-6, with 8 bases fitting TRBD1. In germline, CDR1 is DFQATT, CDR2 SNEGSKA (reference sequence). The V gene end was trimmed by 4 bases and the J gene end by 0 bases; junction bases not matched to a gene: 11. The CDR3 contains 18 residues. The CDR3 sequence: CSAIFTGQASSGANVLTF. CDR3 coding DNA: TGCAGTGCTATCTTCACGGGACAGGCTAGCTCTGGGGCCAACGTCCTGACTTTC.

The chain couples TRBV6-5 to TRBJ1-2; TRBD1 is a possible D gene (5 bases). Per germline, CDR1 MNHEY and CDR2 SVGAGI. The CDR3 is made up of 11 amino acids. The germline V and J ends were trimmed by 5 bases and 10 bases, with 11 bases remaining between them. CDR3 sequence: CASSQGADYTF. Written as DNA, the CDR3 is TGTGCCAGCAGTCAGGGTGCTGACTACACCTTC.

A remark on this clonotype: A much larger clone lies a single base off, so this may be a read error. V is TRBV15 and J is TRBJ2-5; perhaps TRBD2 as D (7 bases). The V gene's germline CDR1 is LNHNV and CDR2 YYDKDF (reference sequence). The CDR3 is 15 amino acids. CDR3 sequence: CATSAWGGVVETQHF. The DNA for the CDR3 is TGTGCCACCAGCGCATGGGGGGGCGTGGTGGAGACCCAGCACTTC.

V and J are TRBV20-1 and TRBJ1-5; D perhaps matches TRBD1 (5 bases). The V end lost 5 bases, the J end lost 2 bases, and 10 bases lay between the germline ends. The CDR3 is made up of 13 amino acids. CDR1 is DFQATT, CDR2 SNEGSKA, per germline (reference sequence). The CDR3 nucleotides are TGCAGTGCTGCCGGGACGGGCAATCAGCCCCAGCATTTT. This codes for CSAAGTGNQPQHF.

The CDR3 protein is CASSQILGRDEKLFF. DNA of the CDR3: TGTGCCAGCAGTCAGATCTTGGGGAGGGATGAAAAACTGTTTTTT. This chain uses TRBV7-8 with TRBJ1-4, with D unclear. The CDR3 loop spans 15 amino acids. Per germline, CDR1 SGHVS and CDR2 FQNEAQ. Deletions cut 6 bases from V and 6 bases from J, with 17 bases between.

The J gene is TRBJ1-2, the V gene TRBV20-1; D remains ambiguous. Trimming took 0 bases from V and 2 from J, leaving 13 bases between them. This CDR3 has 15 amino acids. Germline lookup yields CDR1 DFQATT and CDR2 SNEGSKA (reference sequence). CDR3 in DNA: TGCAGTGCTAGAGATCATCGCGTCGGCAACTATGGCTACACCTTC. Encoded protein: CSARDHRVGNYGYTF.

The J gene is TRBJ2-7, the V gene TRBV11-3; a weak D match, TRBD1 (7 bases). The germline V and J ends were trimmed by 1 base and 2 bases, with 12 bases remaining between them. The CDR3 has 15 residues. CDR1 is SGHNT, CDR2 YENEEA, per germline. The CDR3 loop is CASSLGARGAYEQYF. Here the CDR3 DNA reads TGTGCCAGCAGCTTAGGGGCCAGGGGGGCCTACGAGCAGTACTTC.

At least ten counts were recorded for this clonotype. The chain is built from TRBV14 and TRBJ1-6, with 10 bases fitting TRBD1. Trimming took 8 bases from V and 10 from J; bases not matched to a gene: 8. CDR1 is SGHDN and CDR2 is FVKESK in the germline V gene. The CDR3 is 14 amino acids. CDR3 nucleotide sequence: TGTGCCAGCCGGGACAGGGGTGGTAGATCACCCCTCCACTTT. Translated: CASRDRGGRSPLHF.

This clonotype was seen at least ten times. The chain has TRBV15 and TRBJ1-5; 10 bases align to TRBD1. This CDR3 contains 14 residues. With 8 bases clipped from V and 9 bases from J, the junction kept 10 bases outside the gene matches. Looked up from germline, CDR1 is LNHNV and CDR2 is YYDKDF (reference sequence). CDR3 DNA: TGTGCCACCTCGAGCGGGGACAGGGGCCGGCCCCAGCATTTT. Its translation is CATSSGDRGRPQHF. Full variable domain (missing parts from reference TRBV15 and TRBJ1-5): DAMVIQNPRYQVTQFGKPVTLSCSQTLNHNVMYWYQQKSSQAPKLLFHYYDKDFNNEADTPDNFQSRRPNTSFCFLDIRSPGLGDTAMYLCATSSGDRGRPQHFGDGTRLSIL.